This T cell receptor (beta chain) was observed in a study of T cell changes during pregnancy in multiple sclerosis. CDR1 is LNHDA and CDR2 is SQIVND in the germline V gene (reference sequence). The length of the CDR3 is 13 residues. V trimming: 1 base; J trimming: 5 bases; junction bases outside the gene matches: 1. Profiling relied on immunoSEQ multiplex PCR, and the TCRdb table lists in-frame clones only, not all of them. The table includes over 70,000 clones, almost 95% detected once. This receptor was taken from a female donor with multiple sclerosis, enrolled in a pregnancy study. The sequencing here drew on peripheral blood, taken in the third trimester of pregnancy. The V and J genes are TRBV19 and TRBJ1-2; TRBD1 matches 7 bases. Written as DNA, the CDR3 is TGTGCCAGTAGTATAGGACAGGGATATGGCTACACCTTC. As protein: CASSIGQGYGYTF. Full variable domain (remainder filled in from reference TRBV19 and TRBJ1-2): DGGITQSPKYLFRKEGQNVTLSCEQNLNHDAMYWYRQDPGQGLRLIYYSQIVNDFQKGDIAEGYSVSREKKESFPLTVTSAQKNPTAFYLCASSIGQGYGYTFGSGTRLTVV.